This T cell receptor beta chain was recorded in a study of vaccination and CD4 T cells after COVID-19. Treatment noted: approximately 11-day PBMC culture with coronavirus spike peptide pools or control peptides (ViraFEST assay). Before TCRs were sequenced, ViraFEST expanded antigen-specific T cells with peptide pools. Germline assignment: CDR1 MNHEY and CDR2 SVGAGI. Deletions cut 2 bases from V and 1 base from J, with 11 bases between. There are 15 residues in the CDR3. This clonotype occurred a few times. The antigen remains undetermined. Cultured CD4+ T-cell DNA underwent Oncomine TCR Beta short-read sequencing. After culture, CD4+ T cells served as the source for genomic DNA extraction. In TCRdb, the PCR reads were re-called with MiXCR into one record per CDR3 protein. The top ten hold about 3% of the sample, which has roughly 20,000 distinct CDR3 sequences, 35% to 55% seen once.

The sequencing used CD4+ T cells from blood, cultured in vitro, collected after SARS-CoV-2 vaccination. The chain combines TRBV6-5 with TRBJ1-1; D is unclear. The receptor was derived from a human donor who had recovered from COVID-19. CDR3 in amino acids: CASSYDRRENTEAFF. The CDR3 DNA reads TGTGCCAGCAGTTACGACCGACGGGAGAACACTGAAGCTTTCTTT.